The 28 T cell receptor beta chains below come from one sample, sequenced in a study of OX40 agonist ivuxolimab in advanced cancers. Sequenced by immunoSEQ multiplex PCR; TCRdb stores in-frame clones only, minus some. The sample records about 84,000 clones, roughly 82% being singletons. The sequencing used CD4+ or CD8+ T cells sorted from blood, collected in a trial of the OX40 agonist ivuxolimab. All receptors come from an adult with an advanced solid tumor such as melanoma, head and neck, liver or kidney cancer.

The chain is built from TRBV7-2 and TRBJ2-3; 11 nucleotides match TRBD2. Germline V gene sequence: CDR1 SGHTA, CDR2 FQGNSA. J lost 0 bases, V lost 1 base, and 6 bases had no gene match. There are 18 residues in the CDR3. The CDR3 spells CASSLGSGGGTSTDTQYF. The CDR3 DNA follows: TGTGCCAGCAGCTTAGGTAGCGGGGGGGGTACTAGCACAGATACGCAGTATTTT.

The rearrangement uses TRBV6-1 and TRBJ1-3; D call uncertain. Looked up from germline, CDR1 is MNHNS and CDR2 is SASEGT. V dropped 6 bases and J dropped 4 bases, with 16 bases sitting between them. The CDR3 contains 15 residues. In DNA, the CDR3 is TGTGCCAGCAGCTCCAATGGGATATTCGGAAACACCATATATTTT. Translated: CASSSNGIFGNTIYF.

V and J are TRBV12-5 and TRBJ1-3; D is possibly TRBD1 (6 bases). Germline CDR1 and CDR2: LGHNT and FRNRAP. Between the trimmed V and J ends, which lost 2 bases and 2 bases, there was a span of 10 bases. CDR3 length: 15 amino acids. The DNA of the CDR3 is TGTGCTAGTGGTTTGATCCCAGGGGCTGGAAACACCATATATTTT. Translated, it gives CASGLIPGAGNTIYF.

In the case of this clone: Other DNA sequences in this specimen translate into the identical CDR3. V usage is TRBV6-5 and J usage is TRBJ1-1; D is uncertain. Germline V lookup: CDR1 MNHEY, CDR2 SVGAGI. The germline V and J ends were trimmed by 5 bases and 1 base, with 11 bases remaining between them. The CDR3 covers 14 residues. This chain's CDR3 is CASSPRTGNTEAFF. DNA for the CDR3: TGTGCCAGCAGTCCGCGAACCGGGAACACTGAAGCTTTCTTT.

The chain couples TRBV11-2 to TRBJ2-5, with D possibly called TRBD1 or TRBD2 (7 bases each). Per germline, CDR1 SGHAT and CDR2 FQNNGV. The V end lost 5 bases, the J end lost 5 bases, and 12 bases lay between the germline ends. The CDR3 loop spans 13 amino acids. For the CDR3, the DNA is TGTGCCAGCAGCGAGCAGGGGGGGGAGACCCAGTACTTC. Its translation: CASSEQGGETQYF.

The rearrangement links TRBV5-1 to TRBJ2-5, with 7 nucleotides matching TRBD2. This CDR3 contains 13 residues. The junction had 6 bases not matched to a gene; V was cut back by 8 bases and J by 2 bases. Germline lookup yields CDR1 SGHRS and CDR2 YFSETQ. The CDR3 DNA reads TGCGCCAGTAGAGCGGGGTTTCAAGAGACCCAGTACTTC. Protein sequence: CASRAGFQETQYF.

This chain uses TRBV5-1 with TRBJ1-2; no clear D gene. V shed 0 bases and J shed 5 bases, with 23 bases lying between them. The CDR3 covers 18 residues. CDR1 and CDR2 from the germline V gene are SGHRS and YFSETQ. This chain's CDR3 is CASSLVYGGSENIYGYTF. The CDR3 nucleotides are TGCGCCAGCAGCTTGGTGTACGGAGGCAGCGAGAACATTTATGGCTACACCTTC.

This chain links TRBV6-6 with TRBJ2-2; no firm D call. Germline assignment: CDR1 MNHNY and CDR2 SVGAGI (reference sequence). The CDR3 totals 13 residues. The V end was cut by 4 bases, the J end by 4 bases, with 7 bases between. The CDR3 DNA is TGTGCCAGCAGTTTACTCCTCACCGGGGAGCTGTTTTTT. It translates to CASSLLLTGELFF.

This clone was detected a few times. The rearrangement uses TRBV2 and TRBJ1-4; D remains unclear. Deletions cut 7 bases from V and 1 base from J, with 10 bases between. CDR1 is SNHLY, CDR2 FYNNEI, per germline. The CDR3 is 14 residues long. The CDR3 region has the DNA TGTGCCAGCATCGGTTGGCGAACTAATGAAAAACTGTTTTTT. It translates to CASIGWRTNEKLFF.

This chain uses TRBV28 with TRBJ1-1, with 8 bases identical to TRBD1. The germline gives CDR1 MDHEN, CDR2 SYDVKM. The CDR3 runs to 14 residues. V trimming: 4 bases; J trimming: 4 bases; junction bases outside the gene matches: 5. CDR3 loop: CASSSLRGLTEAFF. The CDR3 nucleotides read TGTGCCAGCAGTTCGCTCAGGGGGCTCACTGAAGCTTTCTTT.

This clone was seen more than once but under ten times. The genes are TRBV19 and TRBJ2-1; perhaps D is TRBD1 or TRBD2 (7 bases each). Looked up from germline, CDR1 is LNHDA and CDR2 is SQIVND (reference sequence). The CDR3 extends over 15 amino acids. Trimming removed 7 bases at V and 2 bases at J, with 15 bases between. This chain's CDR3 is CASMMGGGPYNEQFF. CDR3 nucleotides: TGTGCCAGTATGATGGGAGGGGGCCCCTACAATGAGCAGTTCTTC.

The chain couples TRBV7-9 to TRBJ1-2; perhaps TRBD1 as D (5 bases). From germline, CDR1 is SEHNR and CDR2 FQNEAQ (reference sequence). The CDR3 loop spans 12 amino acids. Trimming removed 2 bases at V and 6 bases at J, with 7 bases between. The CDR3 sequence: CASSLRDHGYTF. As DNA, the CDR3 is TGTGCCAGCAGCTTAAGGGACCATGGCTACACCTTC.

The CDR3 spells CASSPTTDRGRQETQYF. In DNA, the CDR3 is TGCGCCAGCAGTCCCACCACGGACAGGGGGCGGCAAGAGACCCAGTACTTC. The rearrangement links TRBV23-1 to TRBJ2-5, with TRBD1 matching 11 bases. TRBV23-1 is flagged as an ORF with uncertain function. The CDR3 runs 17 residues. With 4 bases clipped from V and 2 bases from J, the junction kept 9 bases outside the gene matches.

The gene calls are TRBV19 and TRBJ2-6; TRBD1 aligns across 7 bases. The CDR3 runs 15 residues. Per the germline V gene, CDR1 is LNHDA and CDR2 is SQIVND (reference sequence). V dropped 3 bases and J dropped 2; count of bases not matched to a gene: 1. CDR3 protein: CASSITGAGANVLTF. As DNA, the CDR3 is TGTGCCAGTAGTATCACAGGGGCTGGGGCCAACGTCCTGACTTTC.

The chain is built from TRBV18 and TRBJ2-3, with a weak D call TRBD2 (5 bases). The CDR3 has 14 amino acids. V was shortened by 6 bases and J by 2 bases, with 12 bases between the two germline ends. Germline V gene data show CDR1 as KGHSH and CDR2 as LQKENI. The CDR3 loop is CASSLRADTDTQYF. The CDR3 DNA sequence: TGTGCCAGCTCCCTGAGGGCGGACACAGATACGCAGTATTTT. The variable domain in full, with the rest retrieved from reference TRBV18 and TRBJ2-3, is NAGVMQNPRHLVRRRGQEARLRCSPMKGHSHVYWYRQLPEEGLKFMVYLQKENIIDESGMPKERFSAEFPKEGPSILRIQQVVRGDSAAYFCASSLRADTDTQYFGPGTRLTVL.

J is TRBJ2-3 and V is TRBV5-1; 9 bases line up with TRBD1. The length of the CDR3 is 15 residues. V shed 4 bases, J shed 2 bases, and the junction held 5 bases outside the gene matches. In germline, CDR1 is SGHRS, CDR2 YFSETQ. CDR3 sequence: CASSKDRGVTDTQYF. In nucleotides, the CDR3 is TGCGCCAGCAGCAAGGACAGGGGTGTCACAGATACGCAGTATTTT.

The J gene is TRBJ2-6, the V gene TRBV5-1; D call uncertain. The CDR3 consists of 14 residues. The ends were cut back, 4 bases at V and 0 bases at J, with 5 bases in the middle. Germline CDR1 SGHRS, CDR2 YFSETQ. The CDR3 loop is CASSPGSGANVLTF. Written as DNA, the CDR3 is TGCGCCAGCAGCCCAGGCTCTGGGGCCAACGTCCTGACTTTC.

The rearrangement uses TRBV11-1 and TRBJ2-5; 9 nucleotides align to TRBD1. The CDR3 loop spans 15 amino acids. J gave up 0 bases and V 4 bases, and 3 bases lay outside the gene matches. Germline CDR1 and CDR2: SGHAT and FQDESV (reference sequence). In DNA form, the CDR3 reads TGTGCCAGCAGCTATGGACAGGGGAACCAAGAGACCCAGTACTTC. It specifies CASSYGQGNQETQYF.

The J gene is TRBJ2-1, the V gene TRBV28, with D possibly TRBD1 on 5 matching bases. The V and J ends lost 5 bases and 11 bases respectively, with 16 bases between them. CDR1 and CDR2 from the germline V gene are MDHEN and SYDVKM. The CDR3 has 13 amino acids. In DNA, the CDR3 is TGTGCCAGCAGTCCCTCGGGTGGGGCCCAGCAGTTCTTC. It codes for CASSPSGGAQQFF.

V gene TRBV30 combines with J gene TRBJ1-5; the D is unclear. V lost 0 bases and J 10 bases, leaving 10 bases between the germline ends. CDR1 and CDR2 (germline): GTSNPN, SVGIG (reference sequence). This CDR3 contains 12 residues. The CDR3 protein is CAWSVLDSPQHF. The DNA of the CDR3 is TGTGCCTGGAGTGTACTTGATAGCCCCCAGCATTTT.

This chain joins TRBV10-3 and TRBJ2-5; possibly TRBD1 or TRBD2 for D (5 bases each). Trimming left V 7 bases short and J 10 bases short, with 19 bases between. The CDR3 length is 13 residues. Germline assignment: CDR1 ENHRY and CDR2 SYGVKD. CDR3 nucleotides: TGTGCCATCACCGGGGCCCTCCCGCAGGACCAGTACTTC. Translation: CAITGALPQDQYF.

The count of this clone is one. The chain couples TRBV5-1 to TRBJ2-6, with D maybe TRBD2 (6 bases). From germline, CDR1 is SGHRS and CDR2 YFSETQ. Between the trimmed V and J ends, which lost 5 bases and 1 base, there was a span of 10 bases. The length of the CDR3 is 15 residues. CDR3 sequence (DNA): TGCGCCAGCAGTAACGCGGGGTCTGGGGCCAACGTCCTGACTTTC. Its translation is CASSNAGSGANVLTF.

The V gene is TRBV7-3, the J gene TRBJ2-2; 12 bases fit TRBD2. Trimming cost V 5 bases and J 3 bases; bases outside gene matches: 4. CDR3 length equals 16 residues. Germline-derived CDR1 and CDR2 are SGHTA and FQGTGA. CDR3 sequence: CASSPSGGADTGELFF. The CDR3 DNA sequence: TGTGCCAGCAGCCCTAGCGGGGGGGCGGACACCGGGGAGCTGTTTTTT.

The chain links TRBV19 to TRBJ2-5, with TRBD1 matching over 8 bases. CDR1 LNHDA and CDR2 SQIVND come from the germline V gene (reference sequence). This CDR3 has 15 amino acids. V gave up 1 base and J gave up 5 bases; unmatched junction bases: 6. DNA of the CDR3: TGTGCCAGTAGTATAGGGCAGGGGGCCTGGGAGACCCAGTACTTC. This sequence encodes CASSIGQGAWETQYF. Looking up the rest from reference TRBV19 and TRBJ2-5 gives the full variable domain: DGGITQSPKYLFRKEGQNVTLSCEQNLNHDAMYWYRQDPGQGLRLIYYSQIVNDFQKGDIAEGYSVSREKKESFPLTVTSAQKNPTAFYLCASSIGQGAWETQYFGPGTRLLVL.

V and J are TRBV6-6 and TRBJ1-1, with a tentative D call TRBD1 (5 bases). CDR3 length: 13 amino acids. The V and J ends lost 5 bases and 0 bases respectively, with 7 bases between them. In germline, CDR1 is MNHNY, CDR2 SVGAGI (reference sequence). The CDR3 loop reads CASSLGLNTEAFF. The CDR3 DNA reads TGTGCCAGCAGTCTGGGGCTGAACACTGAAGCTTTCTTT.

J is TRBJ2-1 and V is TRBV7-2, with 12 positions matching TRBD2. This CDR3 contains 17 residues. Germline loops: CDR1 SGHTA, CDR2 FQGNSA. V lost 1 base, J lost 5 bases, and 6 bases stayed unmatched. The CDR3 region has the DNA TGTGCCAGCAGCTTAGTTGGGTCTAGCGGGGGGGACAATGAGCAGTTCTTC. Protein: CASSLVGSSGGDNEQFF.

CDR3 DNA: TGCGCCAGCAGCGGTCAGGGGGGTCAGCCCCAGCATTTT. The encoded protein is CASSGQGGQPQHF. The chain joins TRBV10-2 to TRBJ1-5, with 7 bases matching TRBD1. The germline V gene has CDR1 WSHSY and CDR2 SAAADI. The CDR3 spans 13 residues. The V and J ends lost 6 bases and 6 bases, in that order; junction bases with no gene match: 5.

The chain joins TRBV4-2 to TRBJ2-2; the D gene is possibly TRBD2 (5 bases). The CDR3 runs 19 residues. V dropped 7 bases and J dropped 0 bases, with 24 bases sitting between them. The germline V gene encodes CDR1 LGHNA and CDR2 YNFKEQ. The CDR3 DNA sequence: TGTGCCAGCACCCCATCGGGGTCCCTGAGACACACGAACACCGGGGAGCTGTTTTTT. Its protein product is CASTPSGSLRHTNTGELFF.